The clone carrying this T cell receptor (beta chain) occurred many times. TCRdb re-analysed the RT-PCR reads in MiXCR, keeping a single row per CDR3 protein. The table has approximately 720,000 distinct CDR3 sequences, 13% to 15% seen once. Trimming pared 2 bases from V and 4 bases from J, leaving 6 bases between. The CDR3 sequence is 13 residues long. Source material: memory CD4+ T cells from blood. The TCR sequence derives from a female donor in good health, serving as a healthy control. The J gene is TRBJ1-5, the V gene TRBV12-3 or TRBV12-4; D is uncertain. The CDR3 sequence: CASSLRGNQPQHF. CDR3 DNA sequence: TGTGCCAGCAGTTTACGAGGAAATCAGCCCCAGCATTTT.